Shown below are 25 T cell receptor beta chains from a single sample sequenced in a study of T-cell memory formation after mild COVID-19. TCRdb itself ran the 5' RACE reads through MiXCR, one entry per CDR3 protein. The sample records 220,000 or so distinct CDR3 sequences, approximately 10% being singletons. The material sequenced was PBMCs or a T cell subset sorted from them (not recorded which). The receptors come from a young man who had mild COVID-19 (a few samples of this study predate the infection). Cell type and time point are not known.

The chain recombines TRBV6-6 with TRBJ2-3; TRBD2 aligns across 7 bases. The germline V gene encodes CDR1 MNHNY and CDR2 SVGAGI (reference sequence). This CDR3 has 16 amino acids. The J segment lost 5 bases and the V segment lost 4 bases, leaving 12 bases of the junction unmatched. The chain's CDR3 is CASSSTSKGREDTQYF. As DNA, the CDR3 is TGTGCCAGCAGTTCGACTAGCAAGGGAAGGGAAGATACGCAGTATTTT.

The rearrangement links TRBV27 to TRBJ2-7; D uncertain. Germline V gene sequence: CDR1 MNHEY, CDR2 SMNVEV (reference sequence). Trimming stripped 3 bases from V and 0 bases from J, with 9 bases between. The CDR3 has 14 amino acids. In nucleotides, the CDR3 is TGTGCCAGCAGTTTGTGGGCTAGCTCCTACGAGCAGTACTTC. Protein: CASSLWASSYEQYF.

This clonotype has just one count. The chain employs TRBV4-3 and TRBJ2-2; D tentatively fits TRBD1 or TRBD2 (6 bases each). In germline, CDR1 is LGHNA, CDR2 YSLEER. The V and J ends lost 1 base and 6 bases respectively, with 12 bases between them. This CDR3 has 15 amino acids. Written as DNA, the CDR3 is TGCGCCAGCAGCCAAGTAGGGGGGATCGCCGGGGAGCTGTTTTTT. It codes for CASSQVGGIAGELFF.

The V gene is TRBV5-5, the J gene TRBJ2-2, with 7 bases identical to TRBD2. The CDR3 is 13 amino acids. CDR1 and CDR2 (germline): SGHKS, YYEKEE (reference sequence). After removal of 9 bases from V and 4 bases from J, the junction contained 6 bases not matched to a gene. This CDR3 is CATRSGGTGELFF. CDR3 coding DNA: TGTGCCACCAGATCGGGGGGCACCGGGGAGCTGTTTTTT.

This clonotype was seen at least ten times. The gene calls are TRBV5-1 and TRBJ1-1; weak D call: TRBD1 (5 bases). V gave up 4 bases and J gave up 0 bases, with 13 bases separating them. The germline V gene encodes CDR1 SGHRS and CDR2 YFSETQ. The CDR3 sequence is 15 residues long. The DNA for the CDR3 is TGCGCCAGCAGCCAGCCGGGGGTCATGAACACTGAAGCTTTCTTT. It translates to CASSQPGVMNTEAFF.

This clonotype was picked up a small number of times. The V gene is TRBV10-3, the J gene TRBJ2-3; D is possibly TRBD2 (6 bases). Trimming left V 0 bases short and J 3 bases short, with 13 bases between. Germline V CDR1 and CDR2: ENHRY, SYGVKD. The length of the CDR3 is 16 residues. DNA for the CDR3: TGTGCCATCAGTGAGTCTGGAGGGTTTTATACAGATACGCAGTATTTT. Its protein product is CAISESGGFYTDTQYF.

This clonotype has more than one count but fewer than ten. In nucleotides, the CDR3 is TGTGCCACCAGAGCCGGGACTAGTAGGGAGTATAGCAATCAGCCCCAGCATTTT. Its translation: CATRAGTSREYSNQPQHF. This chain uses TRBV15 with TRBJ1-5; D perhaps matches TRBD1 (5 bases). Trimming cost V 6 bases and J 0 bases, with 21 bases left between them. This CDR3 region has 18 residues. Germline assignment: CDR1 LNHNV and CDR2 YYDKDF (reference sequence).

In its sample, this clonotype was seen many times. This sequence joins TRBV4-1 and TRBJ2-7; TRBD2 matches 11 bases. Germline CDR1 reads MGHRA; CDR2 reads YSYEKL. CDR3 length: 16 amino acids. The junction had 6 bases not matched to a gene; V was cut back by 5 bases and J by 0 bases. CDR3 DNA sequence: TGCGCCAGCAGCTCCCGACTAGCGGGGAGCTCCTACGAGCAGTACGTC. Its protein product is CASSSRLAGSSYEQYV.

This clonotype was recorded at least ten times. This rearrangement joins TRBV7-2 to TRBJ1-1; 7 bases map to TRBD1. CDR3 size: 13 residues. Germline V gene sequence: CDR1 SGHTA, CDR2 FQGNSA. V shed 0 bases and J 6 bases; nucleotides not matched to a gene: 1. DNA of the CDR3: TGTGCCAGCAGCTTAGCGGGGACAGCTGAAGCTTTCTTT. It encodes CASSLAGTAEAFF.

This chain uses TRBV7-2 with TRBJ1-2, with a weak D call TRBD1 (5 bases). CDR1 is SGHTA, CDR2 FQGNSA, per germline. The CDR3 sequence is 18 residues long. The V end was cut by 3 bases, the J end by 7 bases, with 27 bases between. The CDR3 sequence is CASSFEARPGPHRSGYTF. CDR3 DNA sequence: TGTGCCAGCAGCTTCGAGGCTCGACCGGGACCCCACCGGAGTGGCTACACCTTC.

J is TRBJ1-5 and V is TRBV20-1, with D unclear. Trimming shortened V by 3 bases and J by 2 bases, and 8 bases separated the two germline ends. The V gene's germline CDR1 is DFQATT and CDR2 SNEGSKA (reference sequence). This CDR3 has 13 residues. The CDR3 loop reads CSARYEGNQPQHF. As DNA, the CDR3 is TGCAGTGCTAGGTATGAGGGCAATCAGCCCCAGCATTTT.

The rearrangement links TRBV10-3 to TRBJ1-6, with D tentatively TRBD1 (6 bases). The CDR3 sequence is 17 residues long. The germline V gene encodes CDR1 ENHRY and CDR2 SYGVKD. V was clipped by 0 bases and J by 7 bases, with 16 bases between them. The CDR3 DNA sequence: TGTGCCATCAGTGAGTCGAGTAGGGGGATAAAAAATTCACCCCTCCACTTT. It codes for CAISESSRGIKNSPLHF.

This clonotype was detected a few times. The V gene is TRBV19, the J gene TRBJ2-7; possible D gene TRBD1, 6 bases. There are 14 residues in the CDR3. Trimming stripped 5 bases from V and 6 bases from J, with 17 bases between. The V gene's germline CDR1 is LNHDA and CDR2 SQIVND (reference sequence). This CDR3 reads CASSVQGWGLEQYF. CDR3 sequence (DNA): TGTGCCAGTAGTGTGCAGGGATGGGGGCTCGAGCAGTACTTC.

This clonotype was observed many times. The chain uses TRBV5-4 and TRBJ2-5; D is possibly TRBD1 (6 bases). Germline V gives CDR1 SGHNT, CDR2 YYREEE (reference sequence). Between the trimmed V and J ends, which lost 4 bases and 1 base, there was a span of 11 bases. This CDR3 is 14 amino acids long. Written as DNA, the CDR3 is TGTGCCAGCAGCGGCCGGGACATCCAAGAGACCCAGTACTTC. Translation: CASSGRDIQETQYF.

This clonotype was counted between two and nine times. The chain has TRBV5-1 and TRBJ1-2; possibly TRBD1 for D (5 bases). The ends were cut back, 1 base at V and 2 bases at J, with 12 bases in the middle. This CDR3 region has 15 residues. Germline CDR1 is SGHRS and CDR2 is YFSETQ. The DNA of the CDR3 is TGCGCCAGCAGCTTGCAGTGGGGGGACAACTATGGCTACACCTTC. Translation gives CASSLQWGDNYGYTF.

This clonotype came up a few times. The chain is built from TRBV6-2 or TRBV6-3 and TRBJ2-1; 8 bases are shared with TRBD2. With 8 bases clipped from V and 9 bases from J, the junction kept 6 bases outside the gene matches. Germline V gene data show CDR1 as MNHEY and CDR2 as SVGEGT. CDR3 length equals 12 residues. In DNA, the CDR3 is TGTGCCAGCGGGGGCGGGGGGCGTGAGCAGTTCTTC. Translating gives CASGGGGREQFF.

This clonotype occurred a few times. The chain employs TRBV10-3 and TRBJ1-5; 10 bases are a match to TRBD1. CDR1 is ENHRY and CDR2 is SYGVKD in the germline V gene. After removal of 4 bases from V and 5 bases from J, the junction contained 5 bases not matched to a gene. This CDR3 region has 15 residues. The DNA for the CDR3 is TGTGCCATCAGTGGTTCAGGACAGGGGGATCAGCCCCAGCATTTT. This encodes CAISGSGQGDQPQHF.

This clonotype has a handful of counts. J is TRBJ2-5 and V is TRBV5-1; weak D call: TRBD1 (6 bases). Trimming stripped 4 bases from V and 0 bases from J, with 10 bases between. The germline V gene has CDR1 SGHRS and CDR2 YFSETQ. There are 14 residues in the CDR3. The CDR3 region has the DNA TGCGCCAGCAGCCCTCAGGGGTACCAAGAGACCCAGTACTTC. Translated, it gives CASSPQGYQETQYF.

V is TRBV6-5 and J is TRBJ1-1; D unclear. The CDR3 contains 14 residues. The ends were cut back, 6 bases at V and 3 bases at J, with 14 bases in the middle. The germline V gene encodes CDR1 MNHEY and CDR2 SVGAGI. CDR3 loop: CASREARTYTEAFF. CDR3 DNA: TGTGCCAGCAGAGAAGCTAGAACGTACACTGAAGCTTTCTTT.

V gene TRBV5-6 combines with J gene TRBJ1-1; 7 bases align to TRBD1. The CDR3 sequence is 15 residues long. CDR1 and CDR2 from the germline V gene are SGHDT and YYEEEE. The trim removed 1 base at V and 6 bases at J, leaving 9 bases unmatched. In nucleotides, the CDR3 is TGTGCCAGCAGCTTGCTGGCGACAGGGAGGCCTGAAGCTTTCTTT. It translates to CASSLLATGRPEAFF.

This rearrangement joins TRBV12-3 or TRBV12-4 to TRBJ1-1; possible D gene TRBD1, 6 bases. The V end lost 9 bases, the J end lost 4 bases, and 12 bases lay between the germline ends. This CDR3 has 12 amino acids. As DNA, the CDR3 is TGTGCCAGTGGGAGGGGGAGCACTGAAGCTTTCTTT. It specifies CASGRGSTEAFF.

As DNA, the CDR3 is TGTGCCAGCAGCCAAGATTCGACACTAGGCTACGAGCAGTACTTC. Amino acid sequence: CASSQDSTLGYEQYF. V is TRBV4-2 and J is TRBJ2-7; D is possibly TRBD2 (5 bases). V was trimmed by 0 bases and J by 3 bases, leaving 12 bases between them. Germline lookup yields CDR1 LGHNA and CDR2 YNFKEQ. The CDR3 runs to 15 residues.

The gene calls are TRBV7-8 and TRBJ2-5; D is perhaps TRBD1 or TRBD2 (5 bases each). V was trimmed by 3 bases and J by 5 bases, leaving 13 bases between them. The germline V gene encodes CDR1 SGHVS and CDR2 FQNEAQ. The CDR3 sequence is 14 residues long. This chain's CDR3 is CASSFVGTVETQYF. The CDR3 coding sequence is TGTGCCAGCAGCTTCGTAGGGACGGTGGAGACCCAGTACTTC.

Ten or more counts support this clonotype. The chain combines TRBV12-3 or TRBV12-4 with TRBJ1-5; D gene unclear. CDR3 length equals 12 residues. Trimming took off 5 bases at V and 13 bases at J, with 15 bases between the two ends. In nucleotides, the CDR3 is TGTGCCAGCAGTACCCAGACCCGCCGACAGCATTTT. Translation gives CASSTQTRRQHF.

About this clonotype: A clone one base away is much larger, so this may be a read error. The gene calls are TRBV15 and TRBJ2-5; D uncertain. The CDR3 has 12 amino acids. CDR1 and CDR2 (germline): LNHNV, YYDKDF (reference sequence). The ends were cut back, 0 bases at V and 5 bases at J, with 4 bases in the middle. CDR3 sequence (DNA): TGTGCCACCAGCAGAGATTGGGAGACCCAGTACTTC. It encodes CATSRDWETQYF.